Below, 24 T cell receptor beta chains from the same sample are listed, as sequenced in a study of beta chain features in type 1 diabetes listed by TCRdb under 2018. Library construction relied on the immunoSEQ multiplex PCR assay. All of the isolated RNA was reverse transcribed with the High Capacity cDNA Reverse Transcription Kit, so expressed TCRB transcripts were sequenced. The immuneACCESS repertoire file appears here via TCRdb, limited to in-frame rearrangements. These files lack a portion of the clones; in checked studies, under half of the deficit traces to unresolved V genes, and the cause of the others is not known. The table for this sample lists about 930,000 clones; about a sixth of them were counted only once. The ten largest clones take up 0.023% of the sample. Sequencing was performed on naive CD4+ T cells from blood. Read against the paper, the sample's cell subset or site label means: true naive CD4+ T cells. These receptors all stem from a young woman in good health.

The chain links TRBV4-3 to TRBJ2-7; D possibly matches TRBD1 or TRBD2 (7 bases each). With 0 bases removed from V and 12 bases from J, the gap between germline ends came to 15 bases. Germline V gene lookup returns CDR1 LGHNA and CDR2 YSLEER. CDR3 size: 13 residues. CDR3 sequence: CASSQDQGGRRYF. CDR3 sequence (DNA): TGCGCCAGCAGCCAAGATCAGGGGGGGCGTAGGTACTTC.

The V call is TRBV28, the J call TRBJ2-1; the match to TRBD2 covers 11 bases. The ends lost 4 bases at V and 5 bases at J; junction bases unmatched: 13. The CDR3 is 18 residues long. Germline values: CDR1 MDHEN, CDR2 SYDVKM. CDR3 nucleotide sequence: TGTGCCAGCAGTTCTGCCGCTAGCGGGAGGTCCCGGGACAATGAGCAGTTCTTC. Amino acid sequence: CASSSAASGRSRDNEQFF.

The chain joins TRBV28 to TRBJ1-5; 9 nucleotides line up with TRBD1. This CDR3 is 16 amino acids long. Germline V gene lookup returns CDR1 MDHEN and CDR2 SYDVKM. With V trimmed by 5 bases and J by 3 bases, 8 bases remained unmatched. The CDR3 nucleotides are TGTGCCAGCAGTACTAACAGGGGGCACGACAATCAGCCCCAGCATTTT. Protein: CASSTNRGHDNQPQHF.

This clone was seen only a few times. The CDR3 nucleotides are TGTGCCAGCCCGCGAGCCTACAGGGAGGGAGCACCAAGGGAGACCCAGTACTTC. It yields the protein CASPRAYREGAPRETQYF. The chain combines TRBV27 with TRBJ2-5; a possible D gene is TRBD2 (7 bases). V was cut by 8 bases and J by 5 bases, with 30 bases left in between. This CDR3 region has 18 residues. In germline, CDR1 is MNHEY, CDR2 SMNVEV (reference sequence).

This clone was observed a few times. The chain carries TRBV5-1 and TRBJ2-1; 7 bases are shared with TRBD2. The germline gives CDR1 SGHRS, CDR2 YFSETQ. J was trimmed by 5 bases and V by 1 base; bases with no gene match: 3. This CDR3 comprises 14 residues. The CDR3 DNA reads TGCGCCAGCAGCTTGTGGCGGGAGAACAATGAGCAGTTCTTC. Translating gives CASSLWRENNEQFF.

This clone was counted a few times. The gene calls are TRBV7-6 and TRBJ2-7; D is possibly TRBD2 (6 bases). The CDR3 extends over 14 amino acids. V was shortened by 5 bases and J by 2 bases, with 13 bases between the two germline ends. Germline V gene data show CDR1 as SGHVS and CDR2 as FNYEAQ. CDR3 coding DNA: TGTGCCAGCAGCCTCATGGGGGGACCCTACGAGCAGTACTTC. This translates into CASSLMGGPYEQYF.

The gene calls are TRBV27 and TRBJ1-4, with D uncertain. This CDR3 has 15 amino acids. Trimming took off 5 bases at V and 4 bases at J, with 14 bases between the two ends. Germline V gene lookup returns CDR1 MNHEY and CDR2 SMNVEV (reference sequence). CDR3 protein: CASSPSHSFNEKLFF. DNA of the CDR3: TGTGCCAGCAGTCCCTCGCATAGTTTTAATGAAAAACTGTTTTTT. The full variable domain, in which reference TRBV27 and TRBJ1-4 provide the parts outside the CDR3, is EAQVTQNPRYLITVTGKKLTVTCSQNMNHEYMSWYRQDPGLGLRQIYYSMNVEVTDKGDVPEGYKVSRKEKRNFPLILESPSPNQTSLYFCASSPSHSFNEKLFFGSGTQLSVL.

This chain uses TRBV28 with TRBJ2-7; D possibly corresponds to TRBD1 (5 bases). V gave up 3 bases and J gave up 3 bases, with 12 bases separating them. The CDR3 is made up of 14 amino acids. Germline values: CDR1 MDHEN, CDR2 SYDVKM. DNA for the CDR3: TGTGCCAGCAGTTTGGATAGGGGTCACTACGAGCAGTACTTC. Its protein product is CASSLDRGHYEQYF.

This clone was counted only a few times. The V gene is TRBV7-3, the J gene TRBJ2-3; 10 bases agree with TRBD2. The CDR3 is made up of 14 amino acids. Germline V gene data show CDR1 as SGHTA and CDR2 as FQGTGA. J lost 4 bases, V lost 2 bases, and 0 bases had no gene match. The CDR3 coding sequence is TGTGCCAGCAGCTTAGGACTAGCGGCAGATACGCAGTATTTT. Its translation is CASSLGLAADTQYF.

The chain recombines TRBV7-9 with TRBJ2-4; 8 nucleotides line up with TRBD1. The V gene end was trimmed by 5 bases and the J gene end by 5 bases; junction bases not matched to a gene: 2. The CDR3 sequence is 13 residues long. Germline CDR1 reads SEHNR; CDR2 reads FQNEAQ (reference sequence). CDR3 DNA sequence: TGTGCCAGCAGCGAACAGGGGGAAAACATTCAGTACTTC. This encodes CASSEQGENIQYF.

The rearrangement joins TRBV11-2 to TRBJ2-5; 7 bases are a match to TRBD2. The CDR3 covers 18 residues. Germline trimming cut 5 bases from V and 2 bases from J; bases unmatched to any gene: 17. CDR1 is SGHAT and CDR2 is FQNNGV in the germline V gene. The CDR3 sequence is CASSPRRLTSANQETQYF. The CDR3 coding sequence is TGTGCCAGCAGCCCCCGCAGACTAACTAGCGCAAATCAAGAGACCCAGTACTTC.

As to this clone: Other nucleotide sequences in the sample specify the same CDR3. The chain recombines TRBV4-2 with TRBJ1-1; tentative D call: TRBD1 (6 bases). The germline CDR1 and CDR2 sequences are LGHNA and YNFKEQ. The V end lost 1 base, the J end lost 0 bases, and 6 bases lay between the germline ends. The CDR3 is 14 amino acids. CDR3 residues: CASSQGTVNTEAFF. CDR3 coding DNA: TGTGCCAGCAGCCAAGGGACAGTGAACACTGAAGCTTTCTTT.

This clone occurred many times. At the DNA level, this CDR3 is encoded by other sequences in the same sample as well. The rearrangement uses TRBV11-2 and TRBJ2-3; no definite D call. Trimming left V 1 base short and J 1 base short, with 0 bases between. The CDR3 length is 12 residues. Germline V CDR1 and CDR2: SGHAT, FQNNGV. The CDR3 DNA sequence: TGTGCCAGCAGCTTAGGCACAGATACGCAGTATTTT. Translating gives CASSLGTDTQYF.

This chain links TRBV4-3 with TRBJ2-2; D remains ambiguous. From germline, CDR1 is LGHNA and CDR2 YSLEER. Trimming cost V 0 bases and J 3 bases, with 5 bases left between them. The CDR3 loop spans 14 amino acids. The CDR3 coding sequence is TGCGCCAGCAGCCAAGAAGAGTACACCGGGGAGCTGTTTTTT. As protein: CASSQEEYTGELFF.

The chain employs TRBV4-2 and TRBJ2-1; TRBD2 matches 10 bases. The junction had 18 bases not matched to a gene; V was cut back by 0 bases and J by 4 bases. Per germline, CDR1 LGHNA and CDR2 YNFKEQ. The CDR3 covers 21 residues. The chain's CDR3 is CASSQDGYGTSDLGYYNEQFF. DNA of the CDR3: TGTGCCAGCAGCCAAGATGGATACGGGACTAGCGATCTCGGGTATTACAATGAGCAGTTCTTC.

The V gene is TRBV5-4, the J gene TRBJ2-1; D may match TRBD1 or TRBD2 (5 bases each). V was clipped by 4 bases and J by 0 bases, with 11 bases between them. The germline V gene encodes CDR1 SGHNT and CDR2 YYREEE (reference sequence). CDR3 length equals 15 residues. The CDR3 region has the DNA TGTGCCAGCAGCCCGGGACCTAGCTCCTACAATGAGCAGTTCTTC. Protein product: CASSPGPSSYNEQFF.

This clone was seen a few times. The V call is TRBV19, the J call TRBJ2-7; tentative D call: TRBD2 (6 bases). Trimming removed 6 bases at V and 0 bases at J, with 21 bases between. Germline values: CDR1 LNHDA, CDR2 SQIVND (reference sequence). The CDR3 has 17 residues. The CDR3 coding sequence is TGTGCCAGTAGCCTCGGGTTTAGCGGACTACACTCCTACGAGCAGTACTTC. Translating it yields CASSLGFSGLHSYEQYF. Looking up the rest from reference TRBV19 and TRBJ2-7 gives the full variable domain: DGGITQSPKYLFRKEGQNVTLSCEQNLNHDAMYWYRQDPGQGLRLIYYSQIVNDFQKGDIAEGYSVSREKKESFPLTVTSAQKNPTAFYLCASSLGFSGLHSYEQYFGPGTRLTVT.

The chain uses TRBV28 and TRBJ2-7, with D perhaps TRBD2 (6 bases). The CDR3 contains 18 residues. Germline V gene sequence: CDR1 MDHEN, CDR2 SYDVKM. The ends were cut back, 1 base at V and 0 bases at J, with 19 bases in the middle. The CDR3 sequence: CASSLSIRLVRASYEQYF. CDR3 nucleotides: TGTGCCAGCAGTTTATCCATCAGACTAGTTCGCGCCTCCTACGAGCAGTACTTC.

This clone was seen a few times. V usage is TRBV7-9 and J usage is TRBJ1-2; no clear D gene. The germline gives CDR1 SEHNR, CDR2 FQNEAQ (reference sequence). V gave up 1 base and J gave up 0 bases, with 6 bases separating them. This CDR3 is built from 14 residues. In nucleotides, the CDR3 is TGTGCCAGCAGCTTAGTGAGTTCTAACTATGGCTACACCTTC. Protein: CASSLVSSNYGYTF. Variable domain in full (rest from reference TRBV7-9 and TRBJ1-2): DTGVSQNPRHKITKRGQNVTFRCDPISEHNRLYWYRQTLGQGPEFLTYFQNEAQLEKSRLLSDRFSAERPKGSFSTLEIQRTEQGDSAMYLCASSLVSSNYGYTFGSGTRLTVV.

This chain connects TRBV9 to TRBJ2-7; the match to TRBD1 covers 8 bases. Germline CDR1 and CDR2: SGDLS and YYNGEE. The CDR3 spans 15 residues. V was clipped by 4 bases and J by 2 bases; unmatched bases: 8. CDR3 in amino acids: CASSPQDRAAYEQYF. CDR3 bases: TGTGCCAGCAGCCCACAGGACAGGGCGGCCTACGAGCAGTACTTC.

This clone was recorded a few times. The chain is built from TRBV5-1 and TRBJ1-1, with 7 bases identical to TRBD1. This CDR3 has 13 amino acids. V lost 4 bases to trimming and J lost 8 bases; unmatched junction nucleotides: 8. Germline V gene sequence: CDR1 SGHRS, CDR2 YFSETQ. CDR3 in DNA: TGCGCCAGCAGCCTCCTGACAGGGCCCGAAGCTTTCTTT. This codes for CASSLLTGPEAFF. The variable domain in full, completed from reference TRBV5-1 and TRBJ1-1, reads KAGVTQTPRYLIKTRGQQVTLSCSPISGHRSVSWYQQTPGQGLQFLFEYFSETQRNKGNFPGRFSGRQFSNSRSEMNVSTLELGDSALYLCASSLLTGPEAFFGQGTRLTVV.

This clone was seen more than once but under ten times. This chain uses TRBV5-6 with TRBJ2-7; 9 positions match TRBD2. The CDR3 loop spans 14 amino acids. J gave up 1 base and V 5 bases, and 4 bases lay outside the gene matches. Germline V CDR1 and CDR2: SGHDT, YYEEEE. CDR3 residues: CASRTSGKSYEQYF. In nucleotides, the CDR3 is TGTGCCAGCAGGACTAGCGGCAAATCCTACGAGCAGTACTTC.

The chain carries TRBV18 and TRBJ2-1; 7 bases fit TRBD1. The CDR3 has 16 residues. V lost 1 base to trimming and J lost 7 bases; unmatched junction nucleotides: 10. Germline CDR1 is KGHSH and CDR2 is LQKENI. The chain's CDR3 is CASSPQRGRELNEQFF. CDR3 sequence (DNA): TGTGCCAGCTCACCACAAAGGGGGCGAGAGTTGAATGAGCAGTTCTTC.

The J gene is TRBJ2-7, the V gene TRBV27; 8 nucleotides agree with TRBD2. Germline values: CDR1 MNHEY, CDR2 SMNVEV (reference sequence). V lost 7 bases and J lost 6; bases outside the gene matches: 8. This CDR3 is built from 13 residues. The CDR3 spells CASIGYGGVEQYF. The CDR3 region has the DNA TGTGCCAGCATAGGGTACGGGGGGGTCGAGCAGTACTTC.